Shown below are 21 T cell receptor beta chains from a single sample sequenced in a study of T-cell reconstitution after alpha-beta-depleted transplantation in children. Preparation of the TCRbeta library used unique molecular identifiers. A single record per CDR3 protein comes from TCRdb applying MiXCR to the PCR reads. The table lists hundreds of thousands of distinct CDR3 sequences, around 23% of them singletons. The sample consisted of PBMCs, mostly from graft donor cells, taken 360 days after TCRalphabeta/CD19-depleted stem cell transplant. Receptor source: a boy under two years old who had a stem cell transplant for acute myeloid leukemia, so the T cells may come from the graft donor.

The gene calls are TRBV28 and TRBJ2-5; TRBD2 matches at 15 bases. Germline lookup yields CDR1 MDHEN and CDR2 SYDVKM. V was pared by 4 bases and J by 3 bases, with 3 bases of the junction left unmatched. The CDR3 loop spans 16 amino acids. CDR3 sequence (DNA): TGTGCCAGCAGTTGGACTAGCGGGGGGGCGGAAGAGACCCAGTACTTC. It specifies CASSWTSGGAEETQYF.

The table lists this clonotype with many counts. This chain connects TRBV6-5 to TRBJ1-5, with 8 bases matching TRBD1. The V segment lost 5 bases and the J segment 0 bases; nucleotides outside the gene matches: 3. The germline V gene encodes CDR1 MNHEY and CDR2 SVGAGI. The CDR3 length is 15 residues. The CDR3 sequence: CASSRQGYSNQPQHF. The CDR3 bases are TGTGCCAGCAGTCGACAGGGGTATAGCAATCAGCCCCAGCATTTT.

The chain links TRBV6-1 to TRBJ2-3; D possibly corresponds to TRBD2 (6 bases). Germline CDR1 reads MNHNS; CDR2 reads SASEGT. The CDR3 runs 13 residues. The CDR3 loop reads CGGSGESTDTQYF. CDR3 bases: TGTGGGGGGTCGGGAGAAAGCACAGATACGCAGTATTTT.

The chain recombines TRBV6-1 with TRBJ2-5; the D gene is possibly TRBD1 (5 bases). The V end lost 1 base, the J end lost 5 bases, and 14 bases lay between the germline ends. The CDR3 sequence is 15 residues long. The germline CDR1 and CDR2 sequences are MNHNS and SASEGT. CDR3 sequence reads: CASSEVGSGWETQYF. DNA for the CDR3: TGTGCCAGCAGTGAAGTAGGTTCAGGGTGGGAGACCCAGTACTTC.

The V call is TRBV20-1, the J call TRBJ2-5, with D possibly being TRBD1 (6 bases). CDR3 length: 13 amino acids. Trimming stripped 6 bases from V and 3 bases from J, with 14 bases between. Per the germline V gene, CDR1 is DFQATT and CDR2 is SNEGSKA (reference sequence). The DNA for the CDR3 is TGCAGTGCGGGGGCAGGGCGGGAAGAGACCCAGTACTTC. Translation gives CSAGAGREETQYF.

This chain uses TRBV27 with TRBJ2-1, with 10 nucleotides matching TRBD2. V dropped 5 bases and J dropped 2; count of bases not matched to a gene: 3. From germline, CDR1 is MNHEY and CDR2 SMNVEV (reference sequence). This CDR3 comprises 15 residues. The CDR3 DNA reads as TGTGCCAGCAGTGGAGCGGGGGGGCCCTACAATGAGCAGTTCTTC. Amino acids: CASSGAGGPYNEQFF.

Note on this clonotype: Sequence at one end of the junction differs from germline and may be a read error. This chain uses TRBV25-1 with TRBJ1-6, with D unclear. The CDR3 is 10 residues long. From germline, CDR1 is MGHDK and CDR2 SYGVNS. CDR3 residues: CASSECRATF. The CDR3 DNA sequence: TGTGCCAGCAGTGAATGTAGAGCTACGTTT.

The chain joins TRBV7-2 to TRBJ2-4; D is uncertain. The CDR3 is 16 residues long. V was cut by 0 bases and J by 0 bases, with 9 bases left in between. The germline gives CDR1 SGHTA, CDR2 FQGNSA. The DNA of the CDR3 is TGTGCCAGCAGCTTAGCTCGGCTACTAGCCAAAAACATTCAGTACTTC. The encoded protein is CASSLARLLAKNIQYF.

This clonotype was counted only a few times. The rearrangement uses TRBV7-2 and TRBJ2-2, with D unclear. The V end lost 2 bases, the J end lost 6 bases, and 7 bases lay between the germline ends. The germline V gene encodes CDR1 SGHTA and CDR2 FQGNSA. The CDR3 is made up of 13 amino acids. The CDR3 nucleotides are TGTGCCAGCAGCTTAAAGAGCGCCGGGGAGCTGTTTTTT. Translated, it gives CASSLKSAGELFF.

This clonotype occurred many times. The chain couples TRBV20-1 to TRBJ1-1, with 7 bases matching TRBD1. CDR1 DFQATT and CDR2 SNEGSKA come from the germline V gene (reference sequence). Unmatched junction bases numbered 12, after V lost 1 base and J lost 1 base. This CDR3 is 17 amino acids long. CDR3 DNA: TGCAGTGCTAGAGGCCGGACAGGCGGTTCTTGGAACACTGAAGCTTTCTTT. This gives the protein CSARGRTGGSWNTEAFF.

This clonotype was picked up a small number of times. This chain joins TRBV12-3 or TRBV12-4 and TRBJ1-5; D unclear. The CDR3 has 17 amino acids. V lost 2 bases, J lost 0 bases, and 14 bases lay in between. CDR3 bases: TGTGCCAGCAGTTTAAGTTGGCAGCTCTATAGCAATCAGCCCCAGCATTTT. Its protein is CASSLSWQLYSNQPQHF.

The chain recombines TRBV7-9 with TRBJ2-7; D unresolved. The V gene's germline CDR1 is SEHNR and CDR2 FQNEAQ (reference sequence). The ends were cut back, 5 bases at V and 4 bases at J, with 12 bases in the middle. This CDR3 has 13 amino acids. Here the CDR3 reads CASSPPQRYEQYF. For the CDR3, the DNA is TGTGCCAGCAGCCCCCCGCAGAGGTACGAGCAGTACTTC. The full variable domain, completed using reference TRBV7-9 and TRBJ2-7, is DTGVSQNPRHKITKRGQNVTFRCDPISEHNRLYWYRQTLGQGPEFLTYFQNEAQLEKSRLLSDRFSAERPKGSFSTLEIQRTEQGDSAMYLCASSPPQRYEQYFGPGTRLTVT.

This clonotype came up many times. The gene calls are TRBV13 and TRBJ2-3; tentatively, D is TRBD1 or TRBD2 (6 bases each). The CDR3 has 14 amino acids. Between the trimmed V and J ends, which lost 2 bases and 6 bases, there was a span of 12 bases. Germline-derived CDR1 and CDR2 are PRHDT and FYEKMQ (reference sequence). In nucleotides, the CDR3 is TGTGCCAGCAGCTTAAACGGGGGCGTGGATACGCAGTATTTT. Its protein product is CASSLNGGVDTQYF.

This clonotype showed up many times. The V call is TRBV12-3 or TRBV12-4, the J call TRBJ2-1; TRBD1 might be the D (6 bases). Trimming shortened V by 1 base and J by 10 bases, and 17 bases separated the two germline ends. This CDR3 spans 15 amino acids. The CDR3 spells CASSLGRGKGREQFF. The DNA for the CDR3 is TGTGCCAGCAGTTTAGGCAGGGGCAAAGGAAGGGAGCAGTTCTTC.

This clonotype was seen only a few times. The chain employs TRBV20-1 and TRBJ1-2; D uncertain. The CDR3 contains 11 residues. V lost 6 bases to trimming and J lost 6 bases, with 11 bases between them. Germline CDR1 and CDR2: DFQATT and SNEGSKA (reference sequence). The CDR3 region has the DNA TGCAGTGCCACCCACAGTAATGGCTACACCTTC. Its protein product is CSATHSNGYTF.

This clonotype appeared a few times. The chain couples TRBV20-1 to TRBJ2-2, with 10 bases matching TRBD2. Germline values: CDR1 DFQATT, CDR2 SNEGSKA (reference sequence). With 0 bases clipped from V and 7 bases from J, the junction kept 11 bases outside the gene matches. The CDR3 loop spans 17 amino acids. As DNA, the CDR3 is TGCAGTGCTAGAGATCTCCGAGCGGGGGGGCCAGTCGGGGAGCTGTTTTTT. Translating gives CSARDLRAGGPVGELFF.

Here the CDR3 DNA reads TGTGCCAGCAGTTACTTCGGGGGCCGAAATGAGCAGTTCTTC. Translation gives CASSYFGGRNEQFF. J is TRBJ2-1 and V is TRBV6-2 or TRBV6-3; D may be TRBD1 or TRBD2 (6 bases each). There are 14 residues in the CDR3. The germline CDR1 and CDR2 sequences are MNHEY and SVGEGT. Trimming removed 1 base from V and 7 bases from J, with 11 bases in between.

V gene TRBV14 combines with J gene TRBJ1-2, with 7 bases identical to TRBD1. This CDR3 comprises 13 residues. J gave up 7 bases and V 1 base, and 3 bases lay outside the gene matches. CDR1 is SGHDN and CDR2 is FVKESK in the germline V gene. CDR3 DNA: TGTGCCAGCAGCCAAGGCCAGGGGGGTGGCTACACCTTC. This gives the protein CASSQGQGGGYTF.

This clonotype has more than one count but fewer than ten. The chain joins TRBV29-1 to TRBJ2-5, with 7 positions matching TRBD1. V gave up 3 bases and J gave up 4 bases; unmatched junction bases: 8. The CDR3 has 14 amino acids. CDR1 is SQVTM, CDR2 ANQGSEA, per germline. The CDR3 is CSVEFTGERETQYF. The CDR3 region has the DNA TGCAGCGTTGAGTTTACAGGGGAAAGAGAGACCCAGTACTTC.

J is TRBJ2-7 and V is TRBV28; unclear D gene. Germline CDR1 is MDHEN and CDR2 is SYDVKM. This CDR3 has 11 residues. The V end lost 7 bases, the J end lost 3 bases, and 7 bases lay between the germline ends. The CDR3 DNA reads as TGTGCCAGCATTCTGGGCTACGAGCAGTACGTC. It codes for CASILGYEQYV.

The chain combines TRBV12-3 or TRBV12-4 with TRBJ1-1; D gene ambiguous. V was cut by 5 bases and J by 4 bases, with 14 bases left in between. There are 14 residues in the CDR3. CDR3: CASSIGRFGTEAFF. In DNA, the CDR3 is TGTGCCAGCAGTATAGGGAGGTTTGGCACTGAAGCTTTCTTT.